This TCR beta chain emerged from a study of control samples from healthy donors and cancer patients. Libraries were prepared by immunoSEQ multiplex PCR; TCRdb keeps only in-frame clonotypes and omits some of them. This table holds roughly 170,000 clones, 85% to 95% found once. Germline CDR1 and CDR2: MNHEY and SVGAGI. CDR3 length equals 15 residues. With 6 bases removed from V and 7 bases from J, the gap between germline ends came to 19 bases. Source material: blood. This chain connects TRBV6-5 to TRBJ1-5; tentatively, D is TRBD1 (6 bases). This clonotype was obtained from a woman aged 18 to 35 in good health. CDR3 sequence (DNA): TGTGCCAGCAGGCATTGGGACAACGGCGGGCAGCCCCAGCATTTT. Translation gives CASRHWDNGGQPQHF.